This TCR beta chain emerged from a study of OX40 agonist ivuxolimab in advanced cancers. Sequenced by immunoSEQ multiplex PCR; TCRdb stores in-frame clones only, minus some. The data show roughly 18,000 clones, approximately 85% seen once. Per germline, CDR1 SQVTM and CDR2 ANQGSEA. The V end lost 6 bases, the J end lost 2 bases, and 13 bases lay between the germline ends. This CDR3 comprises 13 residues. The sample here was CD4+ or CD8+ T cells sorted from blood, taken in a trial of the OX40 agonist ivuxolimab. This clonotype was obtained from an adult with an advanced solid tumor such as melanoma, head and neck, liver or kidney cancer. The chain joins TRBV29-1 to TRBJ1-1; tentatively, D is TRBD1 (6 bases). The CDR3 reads CSVLTGRNTEAFF. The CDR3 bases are TGCAGCGTATTGACAGGCCGAAACACTGAAGCTTTCTTT.